The T cell receptor (beta chain) described here comes from a study of shared T cell receptors in the human thymus. Sequenced by immunoSEQ multiplex PCR; TCRdb stores in-frame clones only, minus some. The sample lists some 640,000 clones, roughly 86% occurring once. Germline assignment: CDR1 MNHEY and CDR2 SMNVEV (reference sequence). This CDR3 is 13 amino acids long. The ends were cut back, 5 bases at V and 0 bases at J, with 8 bases in the middle. This clone appeared a single time. The sample was also linked to a second study, of human thymus T cells. That study adds: Donors were healthy Finnish infants having corrective surgery for congenital heart defects. Corrective heart surgery yielded resections, and these provided the thymus tissue. Seemingly biased V and J gene usage marked thymic and blood repertoires.

This chain connects TRBV27 to TRBJ2-7; possibly TRBD1 for D (6 bases). The receptor comes from a boy less than two years old with a congenital heart defect. Input material: thymocytes. This chain's CDR3 is CASSGGSSYEQYF. Written as DNA, the CDR3 is TGTGCCAGCAGTGGGGGCAGCTCCTACGAGCAGTACTTC.